These T cell receptor beta chains were read from a single sample in a study of T-cell reconstitution after alpha-beta-depleted transplantation in children. MiXCR was run by TCRdb on the PCR reads, yielding one entry per CDR3 protein. The sample records fewer than 450,000 distinct CDR3 sequences, 15% to 20% being singletons. Source: PBMCs, mostly from graft donor cells, taken 360 days after TCRalphabeta/CD19-depleted stem cell transplant. The source of these receptors is a male patient between 2 and 15 years old who had a stem cell transplant for acute lymphoblastic leukemia, so the T cells may come from the graft donor. Both conserved end residues are part of each CDR3. A D gene is named only where the DNA matches it firmly. Clone size is given for some rows only: seen once, a few or many times, or a class if the clone is expanded.

j_gene: TRBJ2-6; v_gene: TRBV4-1; abundance: few; d_gene: .; CDR3nt: TGCGCCAGCAGCCAAGTCTGGCAGGACGCTCTTGCCAACGTCCTGACTTTC; CDR3aa: CASSQVWQDALANVLTF
j_gene: TRBJ2-5; v_gene: TRBV6-2/TRBV6-3; abundance: .; d_gene: .; CDR3nt: TGTGCCAGCAGTAGAGTAGAGACCCAGTACTTC; CDR3aa: CASSRVETQYF
j_gene: TRBJ2-3; v_gene: TRBV6-2/TRBV6-3; abundance: .; d_gene: TRBD2; CDR3nt: TGTGCCAGCAGTTCACCGGGACTAGCGGGACCAGATACGCAGTATTTT; CDR3aa: CASSSPGLAGPDTQYF
j_gene: TRBJ2-7; v_gene: TRBV27; abundance: many; d_gene: .; CDR3nt: TGTGCCAGCAGTTTCCAACAAGACTACGAGCAGTACTTC; CDR3aa: CASSFQQDYEQYF
j_gene: TRBJ1-1; v_gene: TRBV29-1; abundance: few; d_gene: .; CDR3nt: TGCAGCGTTGCCCGATTGGGTGACACTGAAGCTTTCTTT; CDR3aa: CSVARLGDTEAFF
j_gene: TRBJ2-1; v_gene: TRBV11-2; abundance: .; d_gene: TRBD2; CDR3nt: TGTGCCAGCAGCAGGGGTCTAGCGGGAGGATATTGGGATGAGCAGTTCTTC; CDR3aa: CASSRGLAGGYWDEQFF
j_gene: TRBJ2-7; v_gene: TRBV4-1; abundance: few; d_gene: TRBD2; CDR3nt: TGCGCCAGCAGCCCAGGGGATGGGACTAGCGGGATCTTTTCCTACGAGCAGTACTTC; CDR3aa: CASSPGDGTSGIFSYEQYF
j_gene: TRBJ2-5; v_gene: TRBV6-6; abundance: many; d_gene: .; CDR3nt: TGTGCCAGCTTGGGAAGGGAGACCCAGTACTTC; CDR3aa: CASLGRETQYF
j_gene: TRBJ2-1; v_gene: TRBV4-2; abundance: few; d_gene: .; CDR3nt: TGTGCCAGCAGCCAAGAATACATCAATGAGCAGTTCTTC; CDR3aa: CASSQEYINEQFF
j_gene: TRBJ2-7; v_gene: TRBV24-1; abundance: many; d_gene: TRBD1; CDR3nt: TGTGCCACCAGTGATCCCCGGACAGGAGTCTACGAGCAGTACTTC; CDR3aa: CATSDPRTGVYEQYF
j_gene: TRBJ2-7; v_gene: TRBV6-2/TRBV6-3; abundance: few; d_gene: .; CDR3nt: TGTGCCAGCAGTTCAGCCGGGACAAACTACGAGCAGTACTTC; CDR3aa: CASSSAGTNYEQYF
j_gene: TRBJ2-1; v_gene: TRBV7-9; abundance: .; d_gene: TRBD2; CDR3nt: TGTGCCAGCAGCTTCGGGACTAGCGGGAGTGGGTACAATGAGCAGTTCTTC; CDR3aa: CASSFGTSGSGYNEQFF
j_gene: TRBJ1-4; v_gene: TRBV4-3; abundance: .; d_gene: .; CDR3nt: TGCGCCAGCAGCCAACCACGACAGAGATATGAAAAACTGTTTTTT; CDR3aa: CASSQPRQRYEKLFF
j_gene: TRBJ2-1; v_gene: TRBV10-3; abundance: many; d_gene: TRBD2; CDR3nt: TGTGCCACCGCTAGCGGGAGCTCCTACAATGAGCAGTTCTTC; CDR3aa: CATASGSSYNEQFF
j_gene: TRBJ2-1; v_gene: TRBV4-1; abundance: few; d_gene: .; CDR3nt: TGCGCCAGCAGCCAAGATTGGGCTGCTGAGCAGTTCTTC; CDR3aa: CASSQDWAAEQFF
j_gene: TRBJ2-7; v_gene: TRBV7-6; abundance: .; d_gene: TRBD2; CDR3nt: TGTGCCAGCAGCTTAAGACTAGCGGGAGGCCCCCTCTCCTACGAGCAGTACTTC; CDR3aa: CASSLRLAGGPLSYEQYF
j_gene: TRBJ2-7; v_gene: TRBV30; abundance: few; d_gene: .; CDR3nt: TGTGCCTGGAGCAGGGGCGACTACGAGCAGTACTTC; CDR3aa: CAWSRGDYEQYF
j_gene: TRBJ2-3; v_gene: TRBV27; abundance: few; d_gene: .; CDR3nt: TGTGCCAGCAGTTTTCAGGTTGGGGATAGCACAGATACGCAGTATTTT; CDR3aa: CASSFQVGDSTDTQYF
j_gene: TRBJ2-2; v_gene: TRBV4-1; abundance: .; d_gene: .; CDR3nt: TGCGCCAGCAGCCAAGAGCCCTACTCCACGGTTGGGGAGCTGTTTTTT; CDR3aa: CASSQEPYSTVGELFF
j_gene: TRBJ2-1; v_gene: TRBV28; abundance: few; d_gene: .; CDR3nt: TGTGCCAGCACCCCCCCGGAGGGTCCCCGCTCCTACAATGAGCAGTTCTTC; CDR3aa: CASTPPEGPRSYNEQFF
j_gene: TRBJ2-3; v_gene: TRBV5-6; abundance: few; d_gene: TRBD1; CDR3nt: TGTGCCAGCAGCTCTCGGGACAGGGCACGATCAGATACGCAGTATTTT; CDR3aa: CASSSRDRARSDTQYF
j_gene: TRBJ2-1; v_gene: TRBV6-2/TRBV6-3; abundance: .; d_gene: TRBD2; CDR3nt: TGTGCCAGCAGATTCCGTGGACTAGCGGGAGGTCAAAATGAGCAGTTCTTC; CDR3aa: CASRFRGLAGGQNEQFF
j_gene: TRBJ2-5; v_gene: TRBV7-8; abundance: .; d_gene: .; CDR3nt: TGTGCCAGCAGCTTAAGGGTAATGGACATAGAAGAGACCCAGTACTTC; CDR3aa: CASSLRVMDIEETQYF
j_gene: TRBJ2-1; v_gene: TRBV9; abundance: many; d_gene: TRBD2; CDR3nt: TGTGCCAGCAGCGCCCTCCGGACTAGTGGGGAGAATGAGCAGTTCTTC; CDR3aa: CASSALRTSGENEQFF
j_gene: TRBJ1-2; v_gene: TRBV7-6; abundance: .; d_gene: .; CDR3nt: TGTGCCAGCAGCTCAGGTGATGGCTACACCTTC; CDR3aa: CASSSGDGYTF
j_gene: TRBJ2-3; v_gene: TRBV20-1; abundance: few; d_gene: TRBD2; CDR3nt: TGCAGTGCTAGAGATGATTGGACTAGCGGGAGGGTTGGGGGTTTCACAGATACGCAGTATTTT; CDR3aa: CSARDDWTSGRVGGFTDTQYF
j_gene: TRBJ2-7; v_gene: TRBV4-1; abundance: few; d_gene: TRBD2; CDR3nt: TGCGCCAGCAGCCAAGAAGGGACTAGCAATTACTACGAGCAGTACTTC; CDR3aa: CASSQEGTSNYYEQYF
j_gene: TRBJ2-5; v_gene: TRBV4-2; abundance: few; d_gene: .; CDR3nt: TGTGCCAGCAGCCACGGACCCCAGGACTTGGGGACCCAGTACTTC; CDR3aa: CASSHGPQDLGTQYF
j_gene: TRBJ2-1; v_gene: TRBV29-1; abundance: few; d_gene: TRBD2; CDR3nt: TGCAGCGTTATTCACCCGGGACTAGCGGGAGAGTGGCAGTTCTTC; CDR3aa: CSVIHPGLAGEWQFF
j_gene: TRBJ2-7; v_gene: TRBV20-1; abundance: .; d_gene: TRBD2; CDR3nt: TGCAGTGCAGCTACTAGCGCGGTTTACTACGAGCAGTACTTC; CDR3aa: CSAATSAVYYEQYF